The present T cell receptor (beta chain) was sequenced within a study of breast tumors, draining lymph nodes, adjacent tissues. Study-wide results and limits: Tumors had less TCR diversity than lymph nodes, more than nontumor tissue. The data were judged consistent with most tumor T cells coming from lymph node and expanding in tumor. Luminal-like breast cancer showed significantly greater tumor-nontumor repertoire similarity than basal-like breast cancer did. Tumor T cell lymph node origin was a supported hypothesis, not proven.

The lymph nodes were axillary draining lymph nodes from breast cancer patients. The CDR3 runs 13 residues. Germline V gene sequence: CDR1 MDHEN, CDR2 SYDVKM. The junction had 7 bases not matched to a gene; V was cut back by 5 bases and J by 7 bases. MiXCR was run by TCRdb on the multiplex PCR reads, yielding one entry per CDR3 protein. Counted here are 170,000 or so distinct CDR3 sequences, approximately 30% occurring once; the ten biggest clones make up 4.3%. This clonotype was recorded a few times. What it binds is unknown. J is TRBJ1-2 and V is TRBV28, with 7 bases aligning to TRBD1. This sequence originates from a female donor with breast cancer. Some clones in this sample may be carry-over from other donors' samples. Sequencing was carried out using axillary lymph node tissue. The CDR3 loop is CASSNQDRAGYTF. As DNA, the CDR3 is TGTGCCAGCAGTAACCAAGACAGGGCTGGCTACACCTTC.